This TCR beta chain came from a study of blood T cell repertoires in COVID-19 (dated by TCRdb to 2018 to 2020). Background on the whole study: The collaborator samples originated in the United States, Italy and Spain and spanned the acute and convalescent phases of COVID-19. The material from the prospective study consisted of cDNA or gDNA derived from T cells, B-cell-depleted T cells, or PBMCs. Subjects who had been exposed to COVID-19, were actively infected with it, or had recovered from it provided the deeply sampled blood TCRbeta repertoires that made up the dataset. The repertoires were released in a freely available public database intended as a resource for research on the immune response to SARS-CoV-2. The samples were drawn from the first 160 participants of the ongoing ImmuneRACE study and from over a thousand subjects provided by 6 global collaborators. A de-identified subject ID, COVID-19 status, age in years and sex were almost always included in the sample metadata. Where available, HLA class I and class II types were taken from metadata supplied by the sample provider and were not determined by assay-based typing. The investigation overall reported the following: Clinical and demographic metadata were provided uncurated, with the amount varying by source and participant.

The immunoSEQ Assay, a bias-controlled multiplex PCR, was used to amplify TCRbeta CDR3 regions from genomic DNA. Turning to the authors' computational methods: The number of nucleated cells in each sample was estimated by amplification of reference gene primers within the assay. Sequence reads were collapsed and filtered to measure the absolute abundance of every unique TCRbeta CDR3 rearrangement. For each sample, productive Simpson clonality was calculated as the square root of Simpson's diversity index across productive rearrangements. TCRdb mirrors the immuneACCESS table, restricted to in-frame sequences. Some clones are absent from its copies; in checked studies, under half trace to an unresolved V gene, and the reason for the others is unknown. Clone size and V and J calls were adopted from that table, with D and trimming inferred from the DNA. The sample table shows some 190,000 clones, and roughly 80% are seen once. The ten biggest clones cover roughly 12% of the sample.

Details on this clone: Its antigen remains unidentified. There are no base qualities to consult, and no much larger clone falls within one base.

The collaborating institutions used their own protocols to collect whole blood in K2EDTA tubes. For TCRbeta analysis, collaborators shipped samples as frozen whole blood, isolated PBMCs, or DNA extracted from either of those sample types. The sequencing sample was made of peripheral blood. The receptor was derived from a woman aged 50 to 65 with acute or convalescent COVID-19.

The nucleotide sequence is given as TGTGCCAGCAGTGAGTTGGACAGGTTCGCTAATCAGCCCCAGCATTTT. Its translation reads: CASSELDRFANQPQHF. The V gene is TRBV6-1 and the J gene is TRBJ1-5; a stretch of 7 junction bases matches TRBD1. Per the germline V gene, MNHNS is the CDR1 and SASEGT is the CDR2. The CDR3 covers 16 residues, taking in both the cysteine and the phenylalanine. Only CDR3 DNA is held: 48 bases, read in frame from base 1. Ends trimmed: V by 3 bases, J by 4 bases; bases unmatched to a gene: 9.